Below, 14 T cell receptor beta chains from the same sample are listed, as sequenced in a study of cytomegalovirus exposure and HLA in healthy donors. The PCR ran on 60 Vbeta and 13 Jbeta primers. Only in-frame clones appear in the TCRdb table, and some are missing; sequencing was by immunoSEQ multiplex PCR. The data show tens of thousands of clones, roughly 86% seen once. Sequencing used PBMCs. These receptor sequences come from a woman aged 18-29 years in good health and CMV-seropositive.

Written as DNA, the CDR3 is TGTGCCAGCAGTGGGGGACAGGGAACGAACACCGGGGAGCTGTTTTTT. Translated: CASSGGQGTNTGELFF. This chain connects TRBV28 to TRBJ2-2; the match to TRBD1 covers 9 bases. The ends lost 5 bases at V and 0 bases at J; junction bases unmatched: 4. This CDR3 region has 16 residues. CDR1 and CDR2 (germline): MDHEN, SYDVKM.

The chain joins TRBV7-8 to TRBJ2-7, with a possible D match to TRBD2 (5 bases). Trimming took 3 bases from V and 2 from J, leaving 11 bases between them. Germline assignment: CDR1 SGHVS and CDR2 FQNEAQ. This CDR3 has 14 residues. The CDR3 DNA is TGTGCCAGCAGCTTGGAGGCCAGAACCTACGAGCAGTACTTC. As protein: CASSLEARTYEQYF.

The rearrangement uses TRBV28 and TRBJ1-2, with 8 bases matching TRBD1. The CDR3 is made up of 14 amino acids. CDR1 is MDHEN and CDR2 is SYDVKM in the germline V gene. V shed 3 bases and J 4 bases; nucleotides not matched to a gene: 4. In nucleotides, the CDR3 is TGTGCCAGCAGTTTCGGACAGGGTCCCTATGGCTACACCTTC. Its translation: CASSFGQGPYGYTF.

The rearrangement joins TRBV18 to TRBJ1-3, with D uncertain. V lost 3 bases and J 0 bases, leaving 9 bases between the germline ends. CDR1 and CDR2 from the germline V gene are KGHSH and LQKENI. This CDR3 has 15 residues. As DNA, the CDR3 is TGTGCCAGCTCACCGACGGCAGGCTCTGGAAACACCATATATTTT. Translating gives CASSPTAGSGNTIYF. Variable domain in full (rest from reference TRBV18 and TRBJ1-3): NAGVMQNPRHLVRRRGQEARLRCSPMKGHSHVYWYRQLPEEGLKFMVYLQKENIIDESGMPKERFSAEFPKEGPSILRIQQVVRGDSAAYFCASSPTAGSGNTIYFGEGSWLTVV.

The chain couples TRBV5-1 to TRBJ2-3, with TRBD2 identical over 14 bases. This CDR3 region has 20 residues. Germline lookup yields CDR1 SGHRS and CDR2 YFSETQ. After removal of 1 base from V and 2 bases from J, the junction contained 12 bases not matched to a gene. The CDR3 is CASSLTGLAGGQISTDTQYF. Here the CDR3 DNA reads TGCGCCAGCAGCTTGACCGGACTAGCGGGGGGACAAATATCCACAGATACGCAGTATTTT.

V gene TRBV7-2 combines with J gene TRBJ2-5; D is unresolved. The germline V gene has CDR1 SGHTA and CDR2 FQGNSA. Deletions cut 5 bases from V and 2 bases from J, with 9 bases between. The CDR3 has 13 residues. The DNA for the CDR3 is TGTGCCAGCAGCCCTAGTTATCAAGAGACCCAGTACTTC. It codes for CASSPSYQETQYF.

CDR3 amino acids: CASSLAGVTGEQFF. CDR3 nucleotide sequence: TGTGCCAGCAGCTTAGCGGGAGTTACGGGTGAGCAGTTCTTC. The rearrangement uses TRBV7-2 and TRBJ2-1, with D possibly being TRBD2 (5 bases). Deletions cut 0 bases from V and 9 bases from J, with 12 bases between. Germline V lookup: CDR1 SGHTA, CDR2 FQGNSA. The CDR3 totals 14 residues.

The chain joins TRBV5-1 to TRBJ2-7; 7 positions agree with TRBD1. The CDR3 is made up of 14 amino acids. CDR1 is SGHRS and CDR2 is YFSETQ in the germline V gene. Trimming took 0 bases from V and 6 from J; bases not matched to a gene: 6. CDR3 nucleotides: TGCGCCAGCAGCTTGGGTGTGACAGGGAGCGAGCAGTACTTC. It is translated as CASSLGVTGSEQYF. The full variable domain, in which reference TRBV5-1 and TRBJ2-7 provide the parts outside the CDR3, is KAGVTQTPRYLIKTRGQQVTLSCSPISGHRSVSWYQQTPGQGLQFLFEYFSETQRNKGNFPGRFSGRQFSNSRSEMNVSTLELGDSALYLCASSLGVTGSEQYFGPGTRLTVT.

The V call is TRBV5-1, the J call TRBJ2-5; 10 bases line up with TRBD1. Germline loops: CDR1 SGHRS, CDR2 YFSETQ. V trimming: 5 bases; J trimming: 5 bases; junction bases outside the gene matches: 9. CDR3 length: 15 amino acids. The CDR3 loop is CASRTGTGAGETQYF. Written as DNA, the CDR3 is TGCGCCAGCAGAACCGGGACAGGGGCAGGGGAGACCCAGTACTTC.

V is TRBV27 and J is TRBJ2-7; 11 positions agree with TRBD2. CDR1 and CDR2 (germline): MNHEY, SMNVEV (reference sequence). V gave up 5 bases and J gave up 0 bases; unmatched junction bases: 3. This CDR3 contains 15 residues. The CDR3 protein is CASSPTSGSSYEQYF. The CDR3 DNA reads TGTGCCAGCAGTCCCACTAGCGGGAGCTCCTACGAGCAGTACTTC.

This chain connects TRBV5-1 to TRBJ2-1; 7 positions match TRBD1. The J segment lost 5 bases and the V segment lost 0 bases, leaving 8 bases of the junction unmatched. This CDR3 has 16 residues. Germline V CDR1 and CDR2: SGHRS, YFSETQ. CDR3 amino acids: CASSLVGGLTNNEQFF. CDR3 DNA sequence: TGCGCCAGCAGCTTGGTAGGGGGCCTTACCAACAATGAGCAGTTCTTC.

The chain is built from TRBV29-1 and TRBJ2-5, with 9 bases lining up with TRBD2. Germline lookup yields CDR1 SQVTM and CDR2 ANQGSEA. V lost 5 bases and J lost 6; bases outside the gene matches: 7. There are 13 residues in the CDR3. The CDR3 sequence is CSVRGLAHQTQYF. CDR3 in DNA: TGCAGCGTTAGAGGACTAGCGCATCAGACCCAGTACTTC.

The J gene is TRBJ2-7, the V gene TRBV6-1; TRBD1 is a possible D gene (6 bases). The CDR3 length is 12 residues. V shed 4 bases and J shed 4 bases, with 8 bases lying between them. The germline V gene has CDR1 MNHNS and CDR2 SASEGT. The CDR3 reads CASSATGYEQYF. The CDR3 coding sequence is TGTGCCAGCAGTGCCACAGGGTACGAGCAGTACTTC.

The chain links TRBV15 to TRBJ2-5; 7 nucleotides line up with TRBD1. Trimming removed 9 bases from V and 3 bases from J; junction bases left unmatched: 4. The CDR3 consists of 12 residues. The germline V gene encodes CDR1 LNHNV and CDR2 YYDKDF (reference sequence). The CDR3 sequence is CATSGTEETQYF. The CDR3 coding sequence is TGTGCCACGTCCGGGACAGAAGAGACCCAGTACTTC.